The text below deals with one T cell receptor (beta chain). What it binds is unknown. Using immunoSEQ multiplex PCR, the repertoire was profiled, and TCRdb retains in-frame clones only, with some absent. The sample shows about 150,000 clones, approximately 72% of them seen only once. Every patient was affected by relapse after autologous stem cell transplantation, while exposure to brentuximab vedotin was not uniform. The data stem from a study of PD-1 blockade in classical Hodgkin lymphoma. Study results and caveats: The study reported lower baseline TCR diversity in newly diagnosed patients than in healthy donors. The CD4+ diversity rise by C4D1 was clearest in complete responders.

This specimen consisted of peripheral blood mononuclear cells (PBMCs), obtained before the second cycle of nivolumab. The source is a human donor with classical Hodgkin lymphoma.

CDR3 nucleotide sequence: TGTGCCAGCAGCTTGGTAGGGGGAAGAAACACTGAAGCTTTCTTT. Its translation is CASSLVGGRNTEAFF. The V call is TRBV5-5, the J call TRBJ1-1; D may be TRBD1 (6 bases). V gave up 0 bases and J gave up 2 bases, with 11 bases separating them. CDR1 SGHKS and CDR2 YYEKEE come from the germline V gene (reference sequence). This CDR3 is 15 amino acids long. Based on the CDR3 plus reference TRBV5-5 and TRBJ1-1, the full variable domain is DAGVTQSPTHLIKTRGQQVTLRCSPISGHKSVSWYQQVLGQGPQFIFQYYEKEERGRGNFPDRFSARQFPNYSSELNVNALLLGDSALYLCASSLVGGRNTEAFFGQGTRLTVV.